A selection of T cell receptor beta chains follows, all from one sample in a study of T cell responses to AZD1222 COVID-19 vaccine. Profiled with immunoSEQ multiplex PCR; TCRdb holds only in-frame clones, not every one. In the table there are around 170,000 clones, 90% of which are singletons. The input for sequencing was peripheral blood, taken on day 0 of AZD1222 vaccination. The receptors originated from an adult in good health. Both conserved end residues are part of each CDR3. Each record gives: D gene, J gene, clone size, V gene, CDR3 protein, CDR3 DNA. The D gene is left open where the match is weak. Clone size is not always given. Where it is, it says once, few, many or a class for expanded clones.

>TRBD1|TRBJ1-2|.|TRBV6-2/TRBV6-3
CASSYWVLRATGAIGYTF
TGTGCCAGCAGTTACTGGGTCCTGAGGGCTACAGGGGCGATCGGCTACACCTTC
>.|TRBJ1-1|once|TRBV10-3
CAMTRGDKTFF
TGTGCCATGACCAGAGGGGACAAAACTTTCTTT
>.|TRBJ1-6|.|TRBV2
CASIWPADNSPLHF
TGTGCCAGCATTTGGCCCGCGGATAATTCACCCCTCCACTTT
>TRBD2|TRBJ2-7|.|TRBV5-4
CASSLGLAGGDEQYF
TGTGCCAGCAGCCTAGGACTAGCGGGGGGTGACGAGCAGTACTTC
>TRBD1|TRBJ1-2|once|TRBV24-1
CATSDPRPGGVYGYTF
TGTGCCACCAGTGACCCGCGTCCAGGGGGCGTCTATGGCTACACCTTC
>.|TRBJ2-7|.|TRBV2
CAGLGEGNSYEQYF
TGTGCCGGACTTGGAGAGGGGAACTCCTACGAGCAGTACTTC
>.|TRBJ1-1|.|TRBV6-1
CASSEPQGTTEAFF
TGTGCCAGCAGTGAACCACAAGGGACCACTGAAGCTTTCTTT
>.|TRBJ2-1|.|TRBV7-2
CASSLGASSYNEQFF
TGTGCCAGCAGCTTAGGGGCGAGCTCCTACAATGAGCAGTTCTTC
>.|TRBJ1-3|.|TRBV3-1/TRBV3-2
CASSRQLSGNTIYF
TGTGCCAGCAGCCGCCAGCTTTCTGGAAACACCATATATTTT
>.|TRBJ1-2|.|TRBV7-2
CASSPRLQGTGGYTF
TGTGCCAGCAGCCCCCGCCTACAGGGTACGGGTGGCTACACCTTC
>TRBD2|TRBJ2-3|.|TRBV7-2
CASSFQRETDTQYF
TGTGCCAGCAGCTTCCAGCGGGAGACAGATACGCAGTATTTT
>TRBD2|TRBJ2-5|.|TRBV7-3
CASSFGTSGPGETQYF
TGTGCCAGCAGCTTTGGGACTAGCGGCCCTGGGGAGACCCAGTACTTC
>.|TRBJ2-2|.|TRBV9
CASSGRQSTNTGELFF
TGTGCCAGCAGCGGAAGACAGAGCACGAACACCGGGGAGCTGTTTTTT
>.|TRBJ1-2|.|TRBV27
CASSTLRATRGYTF
TGTGCCAGCAGTACGCTCCGGGCGACGCGTGGCTACACCTTC
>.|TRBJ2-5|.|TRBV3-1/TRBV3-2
CASSPGTVRETQYF
TGTGCCAGCAGCCCGGGGACTGTTCGAGAGACCCAGTACTTC
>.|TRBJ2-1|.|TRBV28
CASSLAAWGSNYNEQFF
TGTGCCAGCAGTTTAGCTGCGTGGGGCAGCAACTACAATGAGCAGTTCTTC
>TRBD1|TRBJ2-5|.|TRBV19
CASSLTGWETQYF
TGTGCCAGTAGTTTGACAGGGTGGGAGACCCAGTACTTC
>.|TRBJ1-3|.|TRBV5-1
CASSFEGRVENTIYF
TGCGCCAGCAGCTTTGAGGGACGCGTAGAGAACACCATATATTTT
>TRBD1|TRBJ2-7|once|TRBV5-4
CASSLGGGAPEQYF
TGTGCCAGCAGCTTGGGAGGGGGCGCGCCCGAGCAGTACTTC
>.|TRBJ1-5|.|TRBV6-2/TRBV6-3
CASSPQEFYSNQPQHF
TGTGCCAGCAGCCCGCAGGAATTTTATAGCAATCAGCCCCAGCATTTT
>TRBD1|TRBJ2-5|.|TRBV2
CASSGQGEETQYF
TGTGCCAGCAGCGGACAGGGGGAAGAGACCCAGTACTTC
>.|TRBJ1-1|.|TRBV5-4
CASTSQSRQTGDEAFF
TGTGCCAGCACTTCCCAGAGCCGACAGACCGGAGATGAAGCTTTCTTT
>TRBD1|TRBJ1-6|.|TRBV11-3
CASSTRGYNSPLHF
TGTGCCAGCAGTACCAGGGGGTATAATTCACCCCTCCACTTT
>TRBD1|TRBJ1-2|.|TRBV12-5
CASGLAPDRGYGYTF
TGTGCTAGTGGTTTGGCCCCCGACAGGGGCTATGGCTACACCTTC
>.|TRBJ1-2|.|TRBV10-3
CAISVGEFNYGYTF
TGTGCCATCAGTGTTGGGGAGTTTAACTATGGCTACACCTTC
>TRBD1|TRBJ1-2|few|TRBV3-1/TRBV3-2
CASQKTETGTGYTF
TGTGCCAGCCAAAAGACCGAGACAGGGACTGGCTACACCTTC
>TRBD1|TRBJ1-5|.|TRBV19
CASRGQGDSNQPQHF
TGTGCCAGTAGGGGACAGGGGGATAGCAATCAGCCCCAGCATTTT
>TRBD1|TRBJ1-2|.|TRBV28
CASRQGPNYGYTF
TGTGCCAGCAGACAGGGGCCTAACTATGGCTACACCTTC
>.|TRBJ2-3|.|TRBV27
CASSSETRGLDTQYF
TGTGCCAGCAGTTCGGAAACCCGGGGATTGGATACGCAGTATTTT
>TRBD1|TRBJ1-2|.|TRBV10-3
CAISAQGADYGYTF
TGTGCCATCAGTGCGCAGGGGGCGGACTATGGCTACACCTTC
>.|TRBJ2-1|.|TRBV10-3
CAISESGPVGGESSYNEQFF
TGTGCCATCAGTGAGTCGGGTCCGGTGGGGGGCGAGAGCTCCTACAATGAGCAGTTCTTC
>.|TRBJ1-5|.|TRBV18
CASSPGQTSNQPQHF
TGTGCCAGCTCCCCAGGGCAGACTAGCAATCAGCCCCAGCATTTT
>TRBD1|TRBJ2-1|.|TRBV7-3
CASRLQGEEEQFF
TGTGCCAGCAGGTTACAGGGGGAGGAGGAGCAGTTCTTC
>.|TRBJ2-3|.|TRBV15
CATSRGSASTDTQYF
TGTGCCACCAGCAGAGGGTCGGCTAGCACAGATACGCAGTATTTT
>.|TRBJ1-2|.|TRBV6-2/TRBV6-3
CASSYSADIYGYTF
TGTGCCAGCAGTTACTCGGCCGACATCTATGGCTACACCTTC
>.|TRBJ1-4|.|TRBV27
CASSTRHSNEKLFF
TGTGCCAGCAGTACCCGACACTCTAATGAAAAACTGTTTTTT
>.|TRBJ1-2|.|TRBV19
CASSILDGSYYGYTF
TGTGCCAGTAGTATACTGGACGGCAGCTACTATGGCTACACCTTC
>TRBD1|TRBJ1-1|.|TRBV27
CASTPLDRVGKNTEAFF
TGTGCCAGCACCCCACTCGACAGGGTAGGTAAGAACACTGAAGCTTTCTTT
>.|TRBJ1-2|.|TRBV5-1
CASSFTTQGRGYGYTF
TGCGCCAGCAGCTTCACCACCCAGGGACGCGGCTATGGCTACACCTTC
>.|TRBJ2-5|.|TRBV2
CASKGGNQETQYF
TGTGCCAGCAAGGGGGGGAACCAAGAGACCCAGTACTTC
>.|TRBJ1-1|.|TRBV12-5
CASGFNEGRTDTEAFF
TGTGCTAGTGGTTTTAATGAAGGGAGAACGGACACTGAAGCTTTCTTT
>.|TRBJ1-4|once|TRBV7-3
CASSLTLARGNEKLFF
TGTGCCAGCAGCTTAACGTTGGCCAGGGGTAATGAAAAACTGTTTTTT
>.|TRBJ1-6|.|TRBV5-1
CASSLGSRGSSPLHF
TGCGCCAGCAGCTTGGGGTCCAGGGGCAGTTCACCCCTCCACTTT
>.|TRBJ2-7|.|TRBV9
CASSSRATGRVSEQYF
TGTGCCAGCAGCTCCCGGGCCACCGGTCGAGTGAGTGAGCAGTACTTC
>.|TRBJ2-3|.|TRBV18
CASSSQLHGGPTDTQYF
TGTGCCAGCTCATCGCAACTCCACGGGGGGCCCACAGATACGCAGTATTTT
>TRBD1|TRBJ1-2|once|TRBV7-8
CASSKELRRGQGARAYGYTF
TGTGCCAGCAGCAAAGAACTTAGGCGGGGACAGGGGGCGCGGGCCTATGGCTACACCTTC
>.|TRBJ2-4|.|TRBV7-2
CASSLGGVKNIQYF
TGTGCCAGCAGCTTAGGGGGGGTTAAAAACATTCAGTACTTC
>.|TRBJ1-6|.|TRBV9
CASSVEGNHSPLHF
TGTGCCAGCAGCGTAGAGGGTAACCATTCACCCCTCCACTTT